This TCR beta chain appears in the sequencing data of a study of blood T cell repertoires in COVID-19. V lost 5 bases and J lost 7, with 9 bases in between. This CDR3 region has 12 residues. Germline values: CDR1 SGHTA, CDR2 FQGNSA. Profiled with immunoSEQ multiplex PCR; TCRdb holds only in-frame clones, not every one. The data hold 130,000 to 150,000 clones, with about 85% observed a single time. The TCR originated in a woman in her 70s with COVID-19, enrolled during active disease. Sequenced: peripheral blood. V is TRBV7-2 and J is TRBJ1-5, with D unclear. CDR3 DNA: TGTGCCAGCAGCGTCCCGGGGCAGCCCCAGCATTTT. This gives the protein CASSVPGQPQHF.